This T cell receptor beta chain was documented in a study of blood T cell repertoires in COVID-19. The overall study: Samples taken during acute and convalescent COVID-19 were collected in the United States, Italy and Spain. Sources were T cells, B-cell-depleted T cells, or PBMCs; the material itself was cDNA or gDNA.

As originally analysed: Nucleated cell number was recorded as an estimate derived from reference gene primer amplification. Some clones are missing from TCRdb's copy, which holds only in-frame ones; the method was immunoSEQ multiplex PCR. That table furnishes V, J and clone size, whereas the DNA furnished D and trimming. The sample records 250,000 or so clones, nearly 90% being singletons. The CDR3 consists of 14 residues. Trimming cost V 4 bases and J 0 bases, with 6 bases left between them. Germline V gene data show CDR1 as SNHLY and CDR2 as FYNNEI. The rearrangement joins TRBV2 to TRBJ2-2; D gene uncertain. The sequence was obtained from a young man with active or convalescent COVID-19. The sample taken for sequencing was peripheral blood. CDR3: CASSGPTNTGELFF. CDR3 DNA sequence: TGTGCCAGCAGTGGGCCAACGAACACCGGGGAGCTGTTTTTT.